This TCR beta chain was sequenced for a study of blood T cell repertoires in COVID-19. Study as a whole: In each case, the material was cDNA or gDNA derived from T cells, B-cell-depleted T cells, or PBMCs.

All enrollees were roughly 18 to 100 years old and from about two dozen US areas. Grouping used clinical history reported by participants in a survey and questionnaire. The CDR3 spans 13 residues. CDR1 SGHAT and CDR2 FQDESV come from the germline V gene (reference sequence). Trimming removed 6 bases from V and 2 bases from J, with 8 bases in between. Original processing methods: Cell counts per sample came from amplifying reference gene primers. Clones were read by immunoSEQ multiplex PCR, and TCRdb kept only the in-frame ones, dropping some. From that table come the V and J calls and clone size; the DNA was used to work out D and trimming. The sample yields about 220,000 clones, almost 90% seen once.

The TCR originated in a woman between 45 and 65 years old with acute COVID-19. The sequenced sample consisted of PBMCs or T cells enriched from blood (not recorded which). The J gene is TRBJ1-3, the V gene TRBV11-1, with D hard to call. The CDR3 loop reads CASRWAPGNTIYF. The CDR3 DNA reads TGTGCCAGCAGATGGGCGCCTGGAAACACCATATATTTT.